This T cell receptor (beta chain) was obtained from a study of tumor-infiltrating lymphocytes in primary liver carcinoma (dated by TCRdb to about 2017). Concerning the study at large: Between late 2015 and 2016, roughly five patients in China with histopathologically diagnosed primary liver carcinoma had surgical resection. Of the five patients, three men and two women aged 30 to 69 years, four had hepatocellular carcinoma and one had combined HCC and intrahepatic cholangiocarcinoma. The five patients had tumors staged T1-T3 N0M0, with maximum diameters ranging from about 4.2 to 10 cm. Roughly 3.65 to 7.5 million productive TCRbeta reads were obtained per sample, and no significant difference in read depth was found between tissue types. For each liver tumor, the study sampled five regions along with adjacent normal tissue and blood, and applied TCRbeta repertoire sequencing, expression microarrays and whole-exome sequencing. TCRbeta repertoire sequencing covered roughly 35 specimens from 5 patients: around 25 tumor regions, 5 adjacent noncancerous liver tissues and 5 peripheral blood samples. Reproducibility between technical replicate repertoires was high, with correlation coefficients above 0.95 and mean shared-clone rates near 0.89. The study at large found these results: Repertoire overlap was found to be higher between tumor regions (mean approximately 35%) than between tumor-adjacent (about 17%) or tumor-blood (14%) pairs, consistent with antigen-driven expansion. The top 250 clones made up a significantly larger repertoire fraction in tumors than in blood (p = 0.039). With just four or five patients in the study, the authors point out that the findings should be validated in a larger study. Bulk unsorted samples precluded comparing CD4+ and CD8+ T cell repertoires. Only the TCR beta chain was sequenced, so true repertoire diversity is likely underestimated because unpaired alpha chains were not captured.

Using a constant-region primer and ProtoScript II reverse transcriptase, TCRbeta-specific cDNA was reverse-transcribed from roughly 500 ng total RNA. The TCRbeta libraries were prepared through three rounds of nested multiplex PCR following a slightly modified ARM-PCR procedure. Each of the first two PCR rounds ran for roughly 9 cycles using multiplex TRBV1-TRBV30 forward primers together with a Cbeta reverse primer. Sample barcodes and Illumina adapters were attached in a final 25-cycle PCR using Deep VentR polymerase. Before sequencing, amplicons of 200-500 bp were gel-purified using a QIAquick gel extraction kit. An Illumina HiSeq 2500 was used to sequence the TCRbeta amplicons with 250-bp paired-end reads. The published analysis was carried out like this. Reads were quality-trimmed with Trimmomatic v0.33, and paired reads were merged with FLASH v1.2.11 to recover full CDR3 sequences. MiGEC v1.2.1b assigned V, D and J germline segments to the rearranged TCRbeta sequences. VDJtools v1.0.0 computed clonotype statistics and Shannon-Wiener diversity indices. To cut down on sampling bias, every analysis after diversity analysis relied on just the 250 most abundant clonotypes from each sample. TCRdb ran its own pipeline on the public reads, namely fastp trimming at Q25 and MiXCR clone calling, and kept in-frame beta chains. Rows matching on CDR3 protein sequence are summarized as one entry with the most common DNA and genes. What appears here as the V and J calls and clone size reflects TCRdb's work, not the paper's. Counted in this sample were some 190,000 distinct CDR3 sequences; 60% of them appeared once. Together, the top ten hold approximately 65% of the sample.

As regards this clonotype: This receptor's antigen is unknown. No much larger clone exists at a distance of one base, and base qualities are not known.

TRIzol reagent was used to extract blood RNA from unsorted whole blood, while the DNeasy Blood & Tissue kit provided the germline DNA. At the time of sampling, the patients had chronic HBV infection and had not received any treatment. Before surgery, around 4 milliliters of peripheral blood were drawn into K2EDTA tubes. According to the germline V gene (reference sequence), CDR1 reads PRHDT and CDR2 reads FYEKMQ. The CDR3, from cysteine to phenylalanine, totals 16 residues. The read is trimmed to its CDR3 DNA, 48 bases read in frame from base 1. V trim: 4 bases; J trim: 0 bases; unmatched bases: 5. The TCR sequence derives from a man in his forties or fifties with primary liver carcinoma and hepatitis B virus infection. The chain links TRBV13 with TRBJ2-3; 9 bases in between match TRBD2. The sample comprised peripheral blood. For the CDR3, the sequence is CASSSGGRASTDTQYF. The DNA sequence is given as TGTGCCAGCAGCTCCGGCGGGAGGGCCAGCACAGATACGCAGTATTTT.